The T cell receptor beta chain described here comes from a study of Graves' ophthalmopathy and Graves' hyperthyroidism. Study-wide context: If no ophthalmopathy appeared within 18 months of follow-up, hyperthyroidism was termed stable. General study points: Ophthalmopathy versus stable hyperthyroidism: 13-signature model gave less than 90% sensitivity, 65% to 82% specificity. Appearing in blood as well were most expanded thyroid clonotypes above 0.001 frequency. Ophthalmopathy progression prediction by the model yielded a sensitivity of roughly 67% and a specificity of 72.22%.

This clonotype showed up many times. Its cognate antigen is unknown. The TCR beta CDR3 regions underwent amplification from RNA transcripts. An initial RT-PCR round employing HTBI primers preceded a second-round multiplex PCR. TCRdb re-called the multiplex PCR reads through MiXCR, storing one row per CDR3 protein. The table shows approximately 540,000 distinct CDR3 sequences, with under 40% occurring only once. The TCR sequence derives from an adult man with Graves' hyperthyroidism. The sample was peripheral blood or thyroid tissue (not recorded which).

CDR3 loop: CASSLPGTGAYEQYF. In DNA form, the CDR3 reads TGTGCCAGCAGCTTGCCCGGGACAGGGGCATACGAGCAGTACTTC. The chain carries TRBV5-6 and TRBJ2-7; 10 bases are a match to TRBD1. V trimming: 1 base; J trimming: 4 bases; junction bases outside the gene matches: 5. Germline V gene data show CDR1 as SGHDT and CDR2 as YYEEEE. The CDR3 loop spans 15 amino acids.